This T cell receptor (beta chain) derives from a study of tumor and adjacent non-tumor tissue in lung cancer (dated by TCRdb to between 2017 and 2018). Background on the whole study: Patients with adenocarcinoma (approximately 11), squamous cell carcinoma (2) and small cell lung cancer (1) were included in the cohort. In total, sequencing yielded 130,000,000 or so productive TCRbeta reads, which works out to an average of about 4 million reads per sample. Ages among the roughly 15 patients ranged from about 30 to 85 years, there were roughly 10 men and 5 women, and disease was at TNM stage I to III. The study compared bulk TCRbeta repertoires between lung tumor tissue and matched distant non-tumor lung tissue from about 14 lung cancer patients. Under 35 paired specimens, one tumor and one normal lung sample per patient, were profiled by TCRbeta CDR3 sequencing.

A remark on this clonotype: Its target antigen remains unknown. The junction does not match germline at one end; this may be a read error.

CDR1 SGHAT and CDR2 FQNNGV are derived from the germline V gene. The CDR3 sequence holds 17 residues, the cysteine and phenylalanine included. CDR3 DNA only is kept here, 51 bases in frame from base 1. Libraries came from multiplex PCR. The sequencing machine was an Illumina HiSeq 2500. TCRbeta libraries were built by three rounds of nested PCR using primers (Table S4), following protocols modified from ARM-PCR. Before sequencing, PCR products of 200-500 bp were excised from the gel and purified with the QIAquick gel extraction kit. Under the source paper's analysis protocol: Trimmomatic was used to clean the reads, FLASH was used to merge the reads into complete CDR3 sequences, and MiTCR was used to assign the reads to V(D)J germline segments. Clonal diversity was computed as the inverse Simpson's index with VDJtools. In-frame sequences without a premature stop codon were defined as productive reads. Clones were called with MiXCR by TCRdb after fastp trimmed the public reads at Q25, and only in-frame beta chains were retained. One record per CDR3 amino acid sequence lists the most common genes and DNA. Here the V and J calls rest on TCRdb's processing, not on the authors' analysis. A total of about 86,000 distinct CDR3 sequences appear in this sample, 76% of them only once. The ten largest clonotypes hold 20% to 25% of the sample.

Results the study describes overall, beyond this receptor: Only 15 or so patients were included in the cohort, and the need for larger samples and more detailed clinical data was noted by the authors. TCR diversity was significantly higher in younger patients, and greater tumor TCR diversity was associated with shorter overall survival and shorter disease-free survival. Significantly higher TCR diversity (inverse Simpson) was observed in tumor tissue than in normal lung tissue (approximately 430 vs 150, P = 0.0075, Mann-Whitney U test). The top 100 clones accounted for a significantly larger cumulative portion of the repertoire in normal lung than in tumor tissue. Peripheral blood was not sequenced, so blood TCRbeta repertoires in these lung cancer patients were not examined. The sequencing platform is not named in the methods, and unique molecular identifiers are not mentioned.

Bulk unsorted tissue served as the source for RNA extraction, and RNA quality was assessed using a NanoDrop ND-1000 and an Agilent 2100. For the normal lung samples, distant non-tumor tissue was collected more than 3 cm away from the tumor edge. The donors were newly diagnosed lung cancer patients admitted for thoracic surgery in China from August to November 2014 who had not received prior chemotherapy. Patients who had received previous radiotherapy or chemotherapy, or who had another concurrent cancer, were excluded from the study. Surgical tissue pieces of roughly 1-2.2 cm3 were preserved in RNAlater solution and stored at -80 °C until use.

Sequenced sample: distant non-tumor lung tissue. This clonotype was sampled from a woman aged 45-65 years with non-small cell lung cancer. The sequence is built from TRBV11-2 and TRBJ2-7; the central 14 bases match TRBD2. Here is the DNA: TGTGCCAGCAGCCCCCGGACTAGCGGGAGGACATCGTGGGAGCAATACTTC. Its protein reads: CASSPRTSGRTSWEQYF.